This T cell receptor (beta chain) is drawn from a study of Graves' ophthalmopathy and Graves' hyperthyroidism. This clonotype was seen repeatedly, ten times or more. Amplification of TCR beta CDR3 regions used RNA transcripts. Scientists carried out first-round RT-PCR using HTBI primers and then a second-round multiplex PCR. TCRdb passed the multiplex PCR reads through MiXCR, listing each CDR3 protein once. The table records 350,000 to 400,000 distinct CDR3 sequences, roughly 18% of them present only once. V lost 6 bases to trimming and J lost 1 base, with 10 bases between them. This CDR3 spans 14 amino acids. Germline-derived CDR1 and CDR2 are SGHTA and FQGNSA.

The V call is TRBV7-2, the J call TRBJ1-5; perhaps TRBD1 as D (6 bases). Sequencing was done on a sample of peripheral blood. This receptor was identified in a young woman with Graves' ophthalmopathy. The CDR3 DNA follows: TGTGCCAGCAGGGGGGACACGAGCAATCAGCCCCAGCATTTT. This sequence encodes CASRGDTSNQPQHF.